The present T cell receptor beta chain was sequenced within a study of blood T cell repertoires in COVID-19. Using immunoSEQ multiplex PCR, the repertoire was profiled, and TCRdb retains in-frame clones only, with some absent. The profile shows some 150,000 clones, 85% of them singletons. The V end was cut by 1 base, the J end by 6 bases, with 9 bases between. Germline loops: CDR1 LGHDT, CDR2 YNNKEL (reference sequence). This CDR3 contains 14 residues. The V gene is TRBV3-1 (or the pseudogene TRBV3-2), the J gene TRBJ2-2, with D hard to call. The TCR originated in a woman aged 40 to 55 with active or convalescent COVID-19. The sample taken for sequencing was peripheral blood. The CDR3 here is CASSQVRPAGELFF. CDR3 sequence (DNA): TGTGCCAGCAGCCAAGTTCGTCCGGCCGGGGAGCTGTTTTTT.